This T cell receptor (beta chain) was found in a study of Graves' ophthalmopathy and Graves' hyperthyroidism. V was shortened by 4 bases and J by 0 bases, with 6 bases between the two germline ends. The CDR3 has 13 amino acids. Germline V lookup: CDR1 SGHTA, CDR2 FQGNSA. The TCR beta CDR3 regions underwent amplification from RNA transcripts. In the first round, RT-PCR was carried out with HTBI primers, and a multiplex PCR formed the second round. TCRdb reprocessed the multiplex PCR reads with MiXCR, giving one entry per CDR3 protein. Altogether some 350,000 distinct CDR3 sequences are present, about a sixth being singletons, with the ten largest covering roughly 2.6%. The hyperthyroidism patients had a new diagnosis of under 2 months' duration and were aged 18 to 65. This clonotype was observed at least ten times.

The chain recombines TRBV7-2 with TRBJ1-1, with unresolved D. The source material was peripheral blood. This sequence was found in an adult woman with stable Graves' hyperthyroidism. In DNA form, the CDR3 reads TGTGCCAGCAGCTCCGAAATGAACACTGAAGCTTTCTTT. Translating gives CASSSEMNTEAFF.